This is a list of T cell receptor beta chains from one sample in a study of blood T cell repertoires in COVID-19. Sequencing was performed with immunoSEQ multiplex PCR; in TCRdb, only in-frame clones are kept and a portion is missing. This table has around 28,000 clones, 89% appearing once. The sample consisted of peripheral blood. The receptor source for this set is a man older than 75 with acute or convalescent COVID-19. CDR3s include the opening cysteine and the closing phenylalanine or tryptophan. The D gene is left open where the match is weak. A row's size may be missing; if present it is once, few, many or a size class.

j_call clone_size d_call v_call cdr3_nt cdr3_aa
TRBJ1-6 NA TRBD1 TRBV4-1 TGCGCCAGCAGCCGGACAGGGGGGTCCTATAATTCACCCCTCCACTTT CASSRTGGSYNSPLHF
TRBJ2-7 NA NA TRBV2 TGTGCCAGCGGGGCAGACGGGCACGAGCAGTACTTC CASGADGHEQYF
TRBJ2-7 NA NA TRBV5-1 TGCGCCAGCAGCTTGGGTGTGGCCGCCGCTGAGCAGTACTTC CASSLGVAAAEQYF
TRBJ2-1 NA NA TRBV28 TGTGCCAGCAGTTTTTCCGGACAAATCGCGTTCTTC CASSFSGQIAFF
TRBJ1-4 NA TRBD1 TRBV19 TGTGCCAGTAGTATCGGGACAGGGAGTGAAAAACTGTTTTTT CASSIGTGSEKLFF
TRBJ2-1 NA NA TRBV9 TGTGCCAGCAGCCCGGGGAATGAGCAGTTCTTC CASSPGNEQFF
TRBJ2-3 NA TRBD2 TRBV5-4 TGTGCCAGCAGCTTGGCCGGCGCGGGAGGGGCAGATACGCAGTATTTT CASSLAGAGGADTQYF
TRBJ2-7 NA TRBD2 TRBV7-9 TGTGCCAGCAGCTTAGGTAGCGGGAGCTCCTACGAGCAGTACTTC CASSLGSGSSYEQYF
TRBJ1-4 NA NA TRBV5-1 TGCGCCAGCAGCTTGGAAGGGAGTGGGAAAAAACTGTTTTTT CASSLEGSGKKLFF
TRBJ1-1 NA NA TRBV19 TGTGCCAGTTATCGGACAGAGAACACTGAAGCTTTCTTT CASYRTENTEAFF
TRBJ2-1 NA NA TRBV5-6 TGTGCCAGCAGCTCCGGGGTCCTCAATGAGCAGTTCTTC CASSSGVLNEQFF
TRBJ1-3 once NA TRBV10-3 TGTGCCATCAGTGATCCCTCCAGGGGCATCGGAAACACCATATATTTT CAISDPSRGIGNTIYF
TRBJ2-2 NA NA TRBV9 TGTGCCAGCAGCGTAGTAATGGGGTTCCCCAGCGGAACCGGGGAGCTGTTTTTT CASSVVMGFPSGTGELFF
TRBJ1-1 NA NA TRBV28 TGTGCCAGCACCGCGAGTGCGGGGGGCATCTTCTTT CASTASAGGIFF
TRBJ2-7 NA NA TRBV6-1 TGTGCCAGCAGTGACCCCATTGACAGGTACGAGAGGGACGAGCAGTACTTC CASSDPIDRYERDEQYF
TRBJ2-1 NA NA TRBV9 TGTGCCAGCAGCGTAGGCGTAGCCAGTGAGCAGTTCTTC CASSVGVASEQFF
TRBJ2-5 NA TRBD2 TRBV5-1 TGCGCCAGCAGCGATCTAGCGGGAGGGCCCTGGGAGACCCAGTACTTC CASSDLAGGPWETQYF
TRBJ1-4 NA TRBD1 TRBV18 TGTGCCAGCTCACCAGGGAAGGGACAGGGGAATGAAAAACTGTTTTTT CASSPGKGQGNEKLFF
TRBJ1-1 NA NA TRBV5-1 TGCGCCAGCAGCTTGGGAGAGATAGCCGGGAGGAACACTGAAGCTTTCTTT CASSLGEIAGRNTEAFF
TRBJ1-5 NA TRBD1 TRBV19 TGTGCCAGTAGTATAGGGGGGACGGGACAGGGGAATCAGCCCCAGCATTTT CASSIGGTGQGNQPQHF
TRBJ2-5 NA NA TRBV12-3/TRBV12-4 TGTGCCAGCAGTTTTCGGGAGACCCAGTACTTC CASSFRETQYF
TRBJ1-5 NA NA TRBV4-1 TGCGCCAGCAGCCGCTGGGACATTAATCAGCCCCAGCATTTT CASSRWDINQPQHF
TRBJ1-2 NA NA TRBV19 TGTGCCAGTAGTCCAACTCAGGGCCTCTTGGGAGGCTACACCTTC CASSPTQGLLGGYTF
TRBJ2-5 NA NA TRBV12-3/TRBV12-4 TGTGCCAGCAGTGTCACACCTCAAGAGACCCAGTACTTC CASSVTPQETQYF
TRBJ2-6 NA TRBD1 TRBV4-1 TGCGCCAGCAGCAAAGGGAACAGGGGGCTACTAGGTGGGGCCAACGTCCTGACTTTC CASSKGNRGLLGGANVLTF
TRBJ1-5 NA NA TRBV7-9 TGTGCCAGCAGCCGAGACAATCAGCCCCAGCATTTT CASSRDNQPQHF
TRBJ2-5 NA NA TRBV12-3/TRBV12-4 TGTGCCAGCAGTGTCAGGGAAGAGACCCAGTACTTC CASSVREETQYF
TRBJ1-2 NA NA TRBV2 TGTGCCAGCAGAAGGACAGCGGACTACTATGGCTACACCTTC CASRRTADYYGYTF
TRBJ2-5 NA TRBD2 TRBV5-1 TGCGCCAGCAGCATCGTCGGCGGGAGAGAGACCCAGTACTTC CASSIVGGRETQYF
TRBJ2-7 NA TRBD1 TRBV30 TGTGCCTGCCGCCCGGACAGGCGATCCTACGAGCAGTACTTC CACRPDRRSYEQYF
TRBJ1-5 NA NA TRBV7-2 TGTGCCAGCAGCTTATCCAGGGATCAGCCCCAGCATTTT CASSLSRDQPQHF
TRBJ2-2 NA TRBD2 TRBV6-6 TGTGCCAGCAGAGCGGGAAACACCGGGGAGCTGTTTTTT CASRAGNTGELFF
TRBJ2-7 NA TRBD1 TRBV14 TGTGCCAGCAGCCAGATACAGGGGCTTTCCTACGAGCAGTACTTC CASSQIQGLSYEQYF
TRBJ1-2 few NA TRBV7-9 TGTGCCAGCAGCTTACAGGGGAGCTACACCTTC CASSLQGSYTF
TRBJ1-6 NA NA TRBV5-1 TGCGCCAGCAGCTTCCCGGAGGGGAAAAATTCACCCCTCCACTTT CASSFPEGKNSPLHF
TRBJ1-4 few NA TRBV5-1 TGCGCCAGCAGCTTGGCCGCTCAGGGATCTAATGAAAAACTGTTTTTT CASSLAAQGSNEKLFF
TRBJ2-2 NA TRBD2 TRBV5-1 TGCGCCAGCAGCTTGCCGACTAGCGAGACCGGGGAGCTGTTTTTT CASSLPTSETGELFF
TRBJ2-7 NA NA TRBV7-8 TGTGCCAGCAGCTTACAAGGCGGGAAATACGAGCAGTACTTC CASSLQGGKYEQYF
TRBJ2-7 once TRBD1 TRBV5-1 TGCGCCAGCAGCTTGGAGGACAGGGGCGACGAGCAGTACTTC CASSLEDRGDEQYF
TRBJ2-1 NA NA TRBV5-4 TGTGCCAGCAGCTTGGCCACTAGCTCCTACAATGAGCAGTTCTTC CASSLATSSYNEQFF
TRBJ2-3 NA NA TRBV4-1 TGCGCCAGCAGCCCCTTAGAACTCACAGATACGCAGTATTTT CASSPLELTDTQYF
TRBJ1-1 NA NA TRBV6-5 TGTGCCAGCACGGCGGGTCTGGGAGCTTTCTTT CASTAGLGAFF
TRBJ1-2 NA NA TRBV20-1 TGCAGTGCCCGACGGGGGTATGGCTACACCTTC CSARRGYGYTF
TRBJ1-5 NA TRBD1 TRBV19 TGTGCCAGTAGTATCGGGGACAGGGTATATCAGCCCCAGCATTTT CASSIGDRVYQPQHF
TRBJ2-7 NA TRBD2 TRBV10-2 TGCGCCAGCAGGGCGGGAGCGGGGGAAGCCTACGAGCAGTACTTC CASRAGAGEAYEQYF
TRBJ1-1 NA TRBD1 TRBV3-1/TRBV3-2 TGTGCCAGCACCCTACAGGGGACTAACACTGAAGCTTTCTTT CASTLQGTNTEAFF
TRBJ2-2 NA TRBD1 TRBV6-5 TGTGCCAGCAGACCCAACAGGGGGCTGGGGGAGCTGTTTTTT CASRPNRGLGELFF
TRBJ2-7 NA NA TRBV5-1 TGCGCCAGCAGCTTGACTCCGGAGAACTACGAGCAGTACTTC CASSLTPENYEQYF
TRBJ2-7 NA TRBD2 TRBV5-1 TGCGCCAGCAGCTTGGAGGCTAGCGGGATCTCCTACGAGCAGTACTTC CASSLEASGISYEQYF
TRBJ1-5 NA TRBD1 TRBV27 TGTGCCAGCAGCGGGACAGGGGGTAGCAATCAGCCCCAGCATTTT CASSGTGGSNQPQHF
TRBJ2-7 NA NA TRBV7-8 TGTGCCAGCAGCTTGAGTGGACAGTCCTACGAGCAGTACTTC CASSLSGQSYEQYF
TRBJ2-7 NA NA TRBV9 TGTGCCAGCAGCGTAAGGCAGGGGCCCTACGAGCAGTACTTC CASSVRQGPYEQYF